The clone carrying this T cell receptor beta chain was picked up many times. The CDR3 loop spans 12 amino acids. Per germline, CDR1 SQVTM and CDR2 ANQGSEA. Trimming left V 4 bases short and J 5 bases short, with 11 bases between. Time point reported: patch test 2, 6 weeks after DPC sensitization. The treatment was: therapeutic diphenylcyclopropenone sensitization with weekly scalp DPC. Someone pulled total RNA out of unfractionated whole blood. The sample comes from a study of human T cells and chemical hapten exposure. TCRdb recomputed calls from the RACE reads with MiXCR, one row per CDR3 protein. The sample lists some 89,000 distinct CDR3 sequences, roughly 10% occurring once.

Material: whole blood, obtained in connection with sensitization to the hapten diphenylcyclopropenone (DPC). This chain uses TRBV29-1 with TRBJ2-5; maybe TRBD2 (5 bases). The receptor comes from a woman in her thirties with alopecia areata. Some clones in this sample may be carry-over from other donors' samples. The DNA for the CDR3 is TGCAGCGTTGTACTCCCGGGGGAGACCCAGTACTTC. This codes for CSVVLPGETQYF.